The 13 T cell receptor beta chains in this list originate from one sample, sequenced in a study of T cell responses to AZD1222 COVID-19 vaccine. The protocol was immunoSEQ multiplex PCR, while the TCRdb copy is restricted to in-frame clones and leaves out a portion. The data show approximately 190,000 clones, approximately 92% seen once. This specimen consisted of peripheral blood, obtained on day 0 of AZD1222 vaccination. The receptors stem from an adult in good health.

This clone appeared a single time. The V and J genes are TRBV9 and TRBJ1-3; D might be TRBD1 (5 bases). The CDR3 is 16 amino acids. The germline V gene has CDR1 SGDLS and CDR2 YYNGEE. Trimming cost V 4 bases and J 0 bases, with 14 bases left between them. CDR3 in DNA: TGTGCCAGCAGCACCACACAGGAGAGCTCTGGAAACACCATATATTTT. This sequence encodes CASSTTQESSGNTIYF.

The CDR3 coding sequence is TGTGCCAGCAGCAACGGATCCCCCTACGAGCAGTACTTC. Amino acid sequence: CASSNGSPYEQYF. The gene calls are TRBV5-6 and TRBJ2-7, with D unresolved. Germline CDR1 is SGHDT and CDR2 is YYEEEE. The CDR3 runs 13 residues. V dropped 4 bases and J dropped 2 bases, with 10 bases sitting between them.

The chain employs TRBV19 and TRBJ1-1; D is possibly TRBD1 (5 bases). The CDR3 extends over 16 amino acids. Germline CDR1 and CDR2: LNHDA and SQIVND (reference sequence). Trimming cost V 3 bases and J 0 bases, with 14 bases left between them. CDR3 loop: CASSIRGMGVNTEAFF. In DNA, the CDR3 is TGTGCCAGTAGTATTAGGGGAATGGGGGTGAACACTGAAGCTTTCTTT.

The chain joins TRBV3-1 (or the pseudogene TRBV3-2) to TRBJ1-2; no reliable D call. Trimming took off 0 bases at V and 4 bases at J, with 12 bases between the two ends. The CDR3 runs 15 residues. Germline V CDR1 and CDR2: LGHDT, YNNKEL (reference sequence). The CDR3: CASSQDGGRVYGYTF. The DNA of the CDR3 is TGTGCCAGCAGCCAAGATGGTGGCCGAGTCTATGGCTACACCTTC.

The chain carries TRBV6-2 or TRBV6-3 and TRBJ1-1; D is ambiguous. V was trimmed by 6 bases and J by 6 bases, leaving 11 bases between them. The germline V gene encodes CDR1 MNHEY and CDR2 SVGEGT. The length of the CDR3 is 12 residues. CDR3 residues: CASSTPSSEAFF. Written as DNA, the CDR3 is TGTGCCAGCAGCACACCTAGCTCTGAAGCTTTCTTT.

The CDR3, as DNA: TGTGCCAGCAGCCTAGGACAGGGGAACACCGGGGAGCTGTTTTTT. This encodes CASSLGQGNTGELFF. The chain uses TRBV7-6 and TRBJ2-2; 8 nucleotides align to TRBD1. With V trimmed by 5 bases and J by 1 base, 3 bases remained unmatched. From germline, CDR1 is SGHVS and CDR2 FNYEAQ. This CDR3 contains 15 residues.

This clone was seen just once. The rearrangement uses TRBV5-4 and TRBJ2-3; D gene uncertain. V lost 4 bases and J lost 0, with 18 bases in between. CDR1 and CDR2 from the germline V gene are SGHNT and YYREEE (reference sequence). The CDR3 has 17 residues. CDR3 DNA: TGTGCCAGCAGCATTCGTATAGGGCGATCTAGCACAGATACGCAGTATTTT. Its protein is CASSIRIGRSSTDTQYF.

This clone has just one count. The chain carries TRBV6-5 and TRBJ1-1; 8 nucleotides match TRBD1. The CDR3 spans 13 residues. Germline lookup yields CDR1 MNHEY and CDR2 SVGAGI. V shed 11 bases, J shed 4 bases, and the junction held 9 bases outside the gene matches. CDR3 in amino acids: CAGSGTGVTEAFF. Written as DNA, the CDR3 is TGTGCCGGGTCCGGGACAGGTGTCACTGAAGCTTTCTTT.

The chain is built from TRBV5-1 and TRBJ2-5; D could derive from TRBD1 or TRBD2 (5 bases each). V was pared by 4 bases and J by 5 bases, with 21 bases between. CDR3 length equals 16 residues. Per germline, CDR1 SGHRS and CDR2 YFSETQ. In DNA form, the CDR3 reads TGCGCCAGCAGCCTCGGGGACGACACATCGGGGGAGACCCAGTACTTC. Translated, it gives CASSLGDDTSGETQYF.

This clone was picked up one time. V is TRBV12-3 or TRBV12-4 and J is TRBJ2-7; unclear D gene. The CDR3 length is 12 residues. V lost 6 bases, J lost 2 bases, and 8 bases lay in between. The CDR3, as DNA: TGTGCCAGCAGCAGTGGAACCTACGAGCAGTACTTC. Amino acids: CASSSGTYEQYF.

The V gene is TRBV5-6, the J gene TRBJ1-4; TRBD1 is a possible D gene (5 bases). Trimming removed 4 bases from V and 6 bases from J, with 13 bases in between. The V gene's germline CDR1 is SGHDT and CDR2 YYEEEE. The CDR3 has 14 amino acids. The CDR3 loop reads CASSTGQGHEKLFF. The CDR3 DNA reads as TGTGCCAGCAGCACAGGCCAAGGCCATGAAAAACTGTTTTTT.

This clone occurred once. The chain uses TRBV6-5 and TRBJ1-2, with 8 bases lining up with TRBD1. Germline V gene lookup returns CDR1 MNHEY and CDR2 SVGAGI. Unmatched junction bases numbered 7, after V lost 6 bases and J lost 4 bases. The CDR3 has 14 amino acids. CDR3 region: CASRKGQGIYGYTF. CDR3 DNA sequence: TGTGCCAGCAGGAAAGGACAGGGAATCTATGGCTACACCTTC.

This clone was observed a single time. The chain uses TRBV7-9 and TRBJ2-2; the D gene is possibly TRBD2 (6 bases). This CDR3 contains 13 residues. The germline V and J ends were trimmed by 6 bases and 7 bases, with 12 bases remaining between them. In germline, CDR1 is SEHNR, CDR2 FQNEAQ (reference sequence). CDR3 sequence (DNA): TGTGCCAGCAGGCCGACGGGGGACGGGGAGCTGTTTTTT. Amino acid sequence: CASRPTGDGELFF.